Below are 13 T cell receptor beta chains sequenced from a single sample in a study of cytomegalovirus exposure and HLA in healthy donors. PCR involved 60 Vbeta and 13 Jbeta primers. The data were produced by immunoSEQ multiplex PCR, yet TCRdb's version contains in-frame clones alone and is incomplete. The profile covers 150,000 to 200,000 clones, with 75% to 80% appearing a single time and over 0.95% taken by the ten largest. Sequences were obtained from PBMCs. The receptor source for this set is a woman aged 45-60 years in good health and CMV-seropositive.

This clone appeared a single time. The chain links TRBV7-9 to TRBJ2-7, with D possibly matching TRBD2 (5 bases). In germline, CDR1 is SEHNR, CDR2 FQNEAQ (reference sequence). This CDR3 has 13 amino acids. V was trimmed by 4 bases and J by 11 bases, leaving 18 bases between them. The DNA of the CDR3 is TGTGCCAGCAGCTCCCCGAGGGCCACGGGTAAGTACTTC. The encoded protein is CASSSPRATGKYF.

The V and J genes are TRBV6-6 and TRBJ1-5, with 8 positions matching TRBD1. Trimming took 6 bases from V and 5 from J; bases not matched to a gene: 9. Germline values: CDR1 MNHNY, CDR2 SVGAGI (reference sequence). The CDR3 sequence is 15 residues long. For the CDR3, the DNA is TGTGCCAGCAGACCTCCACAGGGGGGATATCAGCCCCAGCATTTT. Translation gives CASRPPQGGYQPQHF.

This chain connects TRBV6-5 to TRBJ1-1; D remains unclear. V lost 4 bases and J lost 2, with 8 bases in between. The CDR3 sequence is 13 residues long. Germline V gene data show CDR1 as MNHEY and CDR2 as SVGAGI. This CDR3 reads CASSWSVNTEAFF. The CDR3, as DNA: TGTGCCAGCAGTTGGTCAGTAAACACTGAAGCTTTCTTT.

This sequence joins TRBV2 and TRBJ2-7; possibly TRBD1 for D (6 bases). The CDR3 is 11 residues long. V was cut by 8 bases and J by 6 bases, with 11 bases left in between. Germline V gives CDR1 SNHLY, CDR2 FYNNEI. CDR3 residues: CASYRESEQYF. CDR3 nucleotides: TGTGCCAGCTACAGGGAGAGCGAGCAGTACTTC.

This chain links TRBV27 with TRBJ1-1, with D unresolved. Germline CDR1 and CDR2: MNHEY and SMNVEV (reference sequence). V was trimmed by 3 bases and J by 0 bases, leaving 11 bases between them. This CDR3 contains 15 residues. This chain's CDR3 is CASSLLSGMNTEAFF. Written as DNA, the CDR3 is TGTGCCAGCAGTTTGCTGTCAGGAATGAACACTGAAGCTTTCTTT.

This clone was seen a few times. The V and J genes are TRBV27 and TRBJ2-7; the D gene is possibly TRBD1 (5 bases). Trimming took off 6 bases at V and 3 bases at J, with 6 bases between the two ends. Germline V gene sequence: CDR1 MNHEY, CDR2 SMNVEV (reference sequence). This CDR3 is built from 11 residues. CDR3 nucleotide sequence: TGTGCCAGCAGAGGGGACTACGAGCAGTACTTC. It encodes CASRGDYEQYF.

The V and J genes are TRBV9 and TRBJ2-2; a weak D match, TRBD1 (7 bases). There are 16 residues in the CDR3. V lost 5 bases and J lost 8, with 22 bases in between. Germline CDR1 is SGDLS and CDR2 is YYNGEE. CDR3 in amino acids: CASSPGGTHRPGELFF. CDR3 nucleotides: TGTGCCAGCAGTCCAGGGGGGACCCACCGTCCGGGGGAGCTGTTTTTT.

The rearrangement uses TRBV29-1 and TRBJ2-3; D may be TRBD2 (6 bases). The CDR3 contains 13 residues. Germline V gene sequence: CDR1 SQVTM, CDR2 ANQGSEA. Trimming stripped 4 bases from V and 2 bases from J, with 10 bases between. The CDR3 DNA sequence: TGCAGCGTTGTTCCGGGGGACACAGATACGCAGTATTTT. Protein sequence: CSVVPGDTDTQYF.

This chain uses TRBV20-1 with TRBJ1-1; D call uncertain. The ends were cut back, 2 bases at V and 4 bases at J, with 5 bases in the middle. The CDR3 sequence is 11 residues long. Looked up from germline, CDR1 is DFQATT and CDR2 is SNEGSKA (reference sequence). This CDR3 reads CSARSGTEAFF. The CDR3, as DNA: TGCAGTGCTAGATCGGGCACTGAAGCTTTCTTT.

CDR3 sequence (DNA): TGTGCCAGCAGTCAGGACAGTTTCAACACTGAAGCTTTCTTT. Translation gives CASSQDSFNTEAFF. The rearrangement uses TRBV6-1 and TRBJ1-1, with a weak D call TRBD1 (6 bases). This CDR3 contains 14 residues. CDR1 and CDR2 (germline): MNHNS, SASEGT. V lost 5 bases to trimming and J lost 2 bases, with 12 bases between them.

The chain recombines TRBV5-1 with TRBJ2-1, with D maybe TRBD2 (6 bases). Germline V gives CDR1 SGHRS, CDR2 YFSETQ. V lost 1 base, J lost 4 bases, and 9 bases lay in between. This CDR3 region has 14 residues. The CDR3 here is CASSLPSEYNEQFF. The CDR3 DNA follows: TGCGCCAGCAGCTTGCCTAGCGAGTACAATGAGCAGTTCTTC. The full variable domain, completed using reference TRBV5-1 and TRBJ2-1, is KAGVTQTPRYLIKTRGQQVTLSCSPISGHRSVSWYQQTPGQGLQFLFEYFSETQRNKGNFPGRFSGRQFSNSRSEMNVSTLELGDSALYLCASSLPSEYNEQFFGPGTRLTVL.

CDR3 in DNA: TGTGCCACCAGCGGACAGGGCCTATACAATGAGCAGTTCTTC. This translates into CATSGQGLYNEQFF. The chain recombines TRBV15 with TRBJ2-1; TRBD1 matches 8 bases. The CDR3 totals 14 residues. Germline CDR1 and CDR2: LNHNV and YYDKDF (reference sequence). The ends lost 5 bases at V and 4 bases at J; junction bases unmatched: 4. Full variable domain (outside the CDR3, taken from reference TRBV15 and TRBJ2-1): DAMVIQNPRYQVTQFGKPVTLSCSQTLNHNVMYWYQQKSSQAPKLLFHYYDKDFNNEADTPDNFQSRRPNTSFCFLDIRSPGLGDTAMYLCATSGQGLYNEQFFGPGTRLTVL.

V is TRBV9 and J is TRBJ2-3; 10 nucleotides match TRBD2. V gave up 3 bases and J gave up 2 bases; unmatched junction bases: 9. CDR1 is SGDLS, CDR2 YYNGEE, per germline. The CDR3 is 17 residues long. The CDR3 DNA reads TGTGCCAGCAGCGGATCGACTAGCGGGTTCGTCACAGATACGCAGTATTTT. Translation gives CASSGSTSGFVTDTQYF.